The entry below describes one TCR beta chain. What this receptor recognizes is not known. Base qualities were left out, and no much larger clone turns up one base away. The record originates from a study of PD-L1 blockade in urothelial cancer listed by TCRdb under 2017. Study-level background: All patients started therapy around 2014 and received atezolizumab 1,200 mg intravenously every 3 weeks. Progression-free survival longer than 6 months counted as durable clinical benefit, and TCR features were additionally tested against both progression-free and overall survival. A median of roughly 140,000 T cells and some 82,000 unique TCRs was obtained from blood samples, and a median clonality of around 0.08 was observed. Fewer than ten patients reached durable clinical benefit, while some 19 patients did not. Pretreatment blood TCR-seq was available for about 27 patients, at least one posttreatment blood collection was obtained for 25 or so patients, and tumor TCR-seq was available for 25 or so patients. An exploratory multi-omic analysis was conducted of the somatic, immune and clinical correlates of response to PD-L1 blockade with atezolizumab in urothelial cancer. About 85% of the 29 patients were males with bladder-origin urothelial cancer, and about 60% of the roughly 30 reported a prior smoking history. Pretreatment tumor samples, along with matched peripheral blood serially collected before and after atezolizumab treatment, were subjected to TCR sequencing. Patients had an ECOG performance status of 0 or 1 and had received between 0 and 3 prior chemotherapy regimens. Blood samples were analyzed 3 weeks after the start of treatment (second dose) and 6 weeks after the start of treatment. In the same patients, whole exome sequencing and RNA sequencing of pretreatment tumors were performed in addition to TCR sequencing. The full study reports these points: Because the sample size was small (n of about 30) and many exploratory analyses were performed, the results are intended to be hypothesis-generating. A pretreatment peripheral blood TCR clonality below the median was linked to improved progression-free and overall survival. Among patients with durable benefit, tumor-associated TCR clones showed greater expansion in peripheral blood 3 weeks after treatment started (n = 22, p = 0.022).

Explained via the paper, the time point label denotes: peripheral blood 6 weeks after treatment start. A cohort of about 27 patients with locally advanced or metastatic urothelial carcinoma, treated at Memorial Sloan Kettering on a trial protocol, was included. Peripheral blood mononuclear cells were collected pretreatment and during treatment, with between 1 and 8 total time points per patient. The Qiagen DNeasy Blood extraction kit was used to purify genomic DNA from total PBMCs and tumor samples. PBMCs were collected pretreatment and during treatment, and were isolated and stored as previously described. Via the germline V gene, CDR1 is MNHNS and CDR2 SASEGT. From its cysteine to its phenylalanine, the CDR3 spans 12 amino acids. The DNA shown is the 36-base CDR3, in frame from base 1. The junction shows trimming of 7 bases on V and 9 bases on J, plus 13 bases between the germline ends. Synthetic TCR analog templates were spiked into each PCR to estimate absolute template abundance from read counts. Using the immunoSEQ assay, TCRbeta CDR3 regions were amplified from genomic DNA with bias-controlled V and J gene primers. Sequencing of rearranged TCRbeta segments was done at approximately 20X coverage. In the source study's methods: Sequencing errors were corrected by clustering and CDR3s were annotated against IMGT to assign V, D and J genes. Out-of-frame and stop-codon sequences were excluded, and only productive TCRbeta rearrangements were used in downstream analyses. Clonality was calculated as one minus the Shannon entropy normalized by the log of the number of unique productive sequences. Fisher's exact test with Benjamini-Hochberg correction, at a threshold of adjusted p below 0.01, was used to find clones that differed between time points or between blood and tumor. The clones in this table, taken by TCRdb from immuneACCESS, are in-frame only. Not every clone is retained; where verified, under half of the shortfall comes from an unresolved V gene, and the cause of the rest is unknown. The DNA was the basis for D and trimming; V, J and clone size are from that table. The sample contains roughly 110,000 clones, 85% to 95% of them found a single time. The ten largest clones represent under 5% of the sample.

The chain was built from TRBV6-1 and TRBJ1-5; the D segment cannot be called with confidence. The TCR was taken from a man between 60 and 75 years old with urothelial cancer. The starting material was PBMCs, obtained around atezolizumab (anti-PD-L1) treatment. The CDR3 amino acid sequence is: CASTNGLGPQHF. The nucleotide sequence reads TGTGCCAGCACGAACGGGTTGGGGCCCCAGCATTTT.